The TCR beta chain described here comes from a study of cytomegalovirus exposure and HLA in healthy donors (dated by TCRdb to 2016 to 2017). About the full investigation: A later analysis indicated that the roughly 130 validation repertoires were generated on the platform also employed for the approximately 690 repertoires of the first cohort. High-throughput TCR immunosequencing, statistical association of individual TCRs with disease status, and machine learning were combined to predict cytomegalovirus infection status. A separate validation cohort of over 95 different subjects was used in addition to the roughly 620-subject first cohort. The study aimed to test whether cataloging public T cell receptors could reveal signatures of past pathogen exposure.

Library creation used the immunoSEQ multiplex PCR assay. Turning to the authors' computational methods: A statistical classification framework was developed to diagnose cytomegalovirus status using the catalog of TCR beta chain sequences. TCRdb carries this immuneACCESS record with in-frame sequences only. Its versions omit some clonotypes, under half of them owing to an unresolved V gene in the studies checked, with the rest unexplained. V, J and clone size are those of that table, while D and trimming were read from the DNA. The sample contains over 100,000 clones, 88% of them found a single time. About 6% of the sample is taken by the ten largest. The donors were included in the validation cohort of roughly 120 subjects, a group kept apart from the approximately 700-subject first cohort. Note on this clone: Its antigen has not been determined. No quality values exist for individual bases; no much larger clone is one base distant.

Broader findings and caveats from the paper: In both the original and validation cohorts, the classifier was reported to diagnose cytomegalovirus status with high specificity and sensitivity. The study gave a list of 150 to 200 TCR beta chains associated with cytomegalovirus. While some public TCRs were present in many individuals, most TCR sequences turned up only very rarely across donors. The validation cohort had no HLA typing available for a later analysis, so co-occurrence within that cohort was assessed over all 120 repertoires. In vitro tests confirmed that a few of the cytomegalovirus-associated TCR beta chains recognize cytomegalovirus antigens. Of the cluster scores, roughly 93% were above 0 in a later analysis, which found that TCRs clustered in the first cohort also tended to co-occur in the approximately 130 validation repertoires. It was suggested by the authors that the approach could potentially be generalized to other disease states and immunological phenotypes.

Clipping removes 1 base from V and 7 bases from J, with 3 as the unmatched junction base count. The CDR3, from cysteine to phenylalanine, totals 14 residues. The DNA shown is the 42-base CDR3, in frame from base 1. The germline V gene provides CDR1 MGHRA and CDR2 YSYEKL. The sequencing sample was made of PBMCs. This sequence uses TRBV4-1 and TRBJ2-2, with 7 junctional bases fitting TRBD1. This TCR was recovered from a woman in her late teens or twenties in good health and CMV-seropositive. The nucleotides read TGCGCCAGCAGCCAAGGACAGGGTGGCGGGGAGCTGTTTTTT. Protein translation: CASSQGQGGGELFF.